This T cell receptor (beta chain) was obtained from a study of T cells expressing NK-cell markers. On the study more broadly: Within the sequenced cohort of eight donors, seven exhibited HCMV seropositivity and one was seronegative.

5'RACE template switching with UMIs generated TCR beta cDNA. TCRdb reprocessed the 5' RACE reads, with one entry per CDR3 protein and no DNA. The ten most abundant clones cover roughly 3.4% of a sample with approximately 550,000 distinct CDR3 sequences. Whole-study findings and limits: Once again these clonotypes came out on top in the CD3+CD56-NKG2C+ fraction of several donors.

The CDR3 length is 16 residues. In germline, CDR1 is SEHNR, CDR2 FQNEAQ (reference sequence). Notes on this clonotype: Antigen unknown.

The chain employs TRBV7-9 and TRBJ2-5; TCRdb's assignment of TRBD2 cannot be checked, as there is no DNA. The receptor comes from a young man in good health. Material for sequencing was blood T cells: a sorted CD56 or NKG2C T cell subset, CD4+ or CD8+ T cells, or bulk PBMC T cells (not recorded which). CDR3 residues: CASRPPILAQEETQYF.